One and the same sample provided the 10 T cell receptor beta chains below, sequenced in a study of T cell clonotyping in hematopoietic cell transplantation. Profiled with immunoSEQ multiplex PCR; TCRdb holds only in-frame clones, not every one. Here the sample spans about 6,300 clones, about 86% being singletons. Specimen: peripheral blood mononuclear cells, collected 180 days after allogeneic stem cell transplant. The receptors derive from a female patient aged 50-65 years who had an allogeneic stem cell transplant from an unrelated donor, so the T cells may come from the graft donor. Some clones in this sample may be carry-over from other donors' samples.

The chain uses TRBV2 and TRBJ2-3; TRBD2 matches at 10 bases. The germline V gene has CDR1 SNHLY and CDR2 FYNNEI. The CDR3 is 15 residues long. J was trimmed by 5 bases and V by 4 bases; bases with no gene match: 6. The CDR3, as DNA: TGTGCCAGCAGTGTAAGCGGGGGGGCTGGAGATACGCAGTATTTT. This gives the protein CASSVSGGAGDTQYF.

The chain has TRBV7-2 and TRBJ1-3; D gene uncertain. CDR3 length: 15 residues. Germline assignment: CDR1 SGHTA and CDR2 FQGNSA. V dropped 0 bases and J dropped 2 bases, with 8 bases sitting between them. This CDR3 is CASSLAGIAGNTIYF. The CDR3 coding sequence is TGTGCCAGCAGCTTAGCAGGGATCGCTGGAAACACCATATATTTT.

CDR3 bases: TGTGCCAGCAGTTACAGGGGTAGGGGTGGCTACACCTTC. This sequence encodes CASSYRGRGGYTF. The V call is TRBV28, the J call TRBJ1-2, with TRBD1 identical over 7 bases. The germline gives CDR1 MDHEN, CDR2 SYDVKM. The length of the CDR3 is 13 residues. Trimming cost V 4 bases and J 7 bases; bases outside gene matches: 6.

CDR3 loop: CAIAPGVSYEQYF. In DNA form, the CDR3 reads TGTGCCATCGCCCCCGGGGTGAGCTACGAGCAGTACTTC. The rearrangement links TRBV10-3 to TRBJ2-7; tentatively, D is TRBD2 (5 bases). V lost 8 bases and J 3 bases, leaving 14 bases between the germline ends. CDR3 size: 13 residues. CDR1 and CDR2 (germline): ENHRY, SYGVKD.

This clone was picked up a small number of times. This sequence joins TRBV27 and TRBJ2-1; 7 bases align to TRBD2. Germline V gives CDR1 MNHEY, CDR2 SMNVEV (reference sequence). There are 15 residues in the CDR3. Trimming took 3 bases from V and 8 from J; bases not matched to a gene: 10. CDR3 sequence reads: CASSLSLGTIHEQFF. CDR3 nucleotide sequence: TGTGCCAGCAGTTTGAGCCTCGGGACTATCCATGAGCAGTTCTTC.

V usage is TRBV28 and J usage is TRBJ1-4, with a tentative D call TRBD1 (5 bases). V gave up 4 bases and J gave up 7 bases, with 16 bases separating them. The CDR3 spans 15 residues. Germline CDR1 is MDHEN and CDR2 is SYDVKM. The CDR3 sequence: CASSSTGLSGEKLFF. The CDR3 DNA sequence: TGTGCCAGCAGTTCAACAGGACTCTCAGGTGAAAAACTGTTTTTT.

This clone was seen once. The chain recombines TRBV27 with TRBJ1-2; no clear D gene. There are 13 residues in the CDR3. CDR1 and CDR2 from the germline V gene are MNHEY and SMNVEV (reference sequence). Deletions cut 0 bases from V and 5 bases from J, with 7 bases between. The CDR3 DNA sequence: TGTGCCAGCAGTTTATCGAAACAATATGGCTACACCTTC. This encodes CASSLSKQYGYTF.

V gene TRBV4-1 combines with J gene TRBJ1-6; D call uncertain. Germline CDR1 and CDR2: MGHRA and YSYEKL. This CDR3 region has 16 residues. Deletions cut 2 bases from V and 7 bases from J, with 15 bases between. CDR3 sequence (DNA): TGCGCCAGCAGCCAACACTTGTTTTCCCTCAATTCACCCCTCCACTTT. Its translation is CASSQHLFSLNSPLHF.

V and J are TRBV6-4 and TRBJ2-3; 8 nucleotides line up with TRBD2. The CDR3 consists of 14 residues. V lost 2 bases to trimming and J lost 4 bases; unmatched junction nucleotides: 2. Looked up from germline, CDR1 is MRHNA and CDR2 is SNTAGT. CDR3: CASSDDGGADTQYF. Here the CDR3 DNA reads TGTGCCAGCAGTGACGACGGGGGGGCAGATACGCAGTATTTT.

The CDR3: CASSQDRINEKLFF. The CDR3 DNA reads TGCGCCAGCAGCCAAGACAGAATTAATGAAAAACTGTTTTTT. This rearrangement joins TRBV4-1 to TRBJ1-4; D unresolved. CDR1 MGHRA and CDR2 YSYEKL come from the germline V gene. V was clipped by 0 bases and J by 4 bases, with 6 bases between them. CDR3 length: 14 residues.